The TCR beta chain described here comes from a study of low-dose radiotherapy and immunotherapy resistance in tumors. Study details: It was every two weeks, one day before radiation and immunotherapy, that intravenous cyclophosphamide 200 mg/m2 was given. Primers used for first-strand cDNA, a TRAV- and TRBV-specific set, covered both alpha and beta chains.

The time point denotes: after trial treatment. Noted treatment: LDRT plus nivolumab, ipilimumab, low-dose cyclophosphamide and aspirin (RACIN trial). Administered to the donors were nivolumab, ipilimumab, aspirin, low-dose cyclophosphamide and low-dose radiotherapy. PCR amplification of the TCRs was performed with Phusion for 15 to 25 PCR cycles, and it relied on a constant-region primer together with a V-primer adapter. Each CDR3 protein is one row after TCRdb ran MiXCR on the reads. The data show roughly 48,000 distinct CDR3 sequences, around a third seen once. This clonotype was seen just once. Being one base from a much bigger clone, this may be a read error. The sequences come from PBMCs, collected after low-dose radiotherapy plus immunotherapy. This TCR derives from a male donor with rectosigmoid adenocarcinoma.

The DNA for the CDR3 is TGTGCCAGCAGCTTAGGACTGGGGGATCAGTACTTC. Residues: CASSLGLGDQYF. The V gene is TRBV7-6, the J gene TRBJ2-7, with D possibly called TRBD1 or TRBD2 (5 bases each). Trimming stripped 1 base from V and 10 bases from J, with 11 bases between. Germline CDR1 is SGHVS and CDR2 is FNYEAQ. CDR3 length: 12 residues.